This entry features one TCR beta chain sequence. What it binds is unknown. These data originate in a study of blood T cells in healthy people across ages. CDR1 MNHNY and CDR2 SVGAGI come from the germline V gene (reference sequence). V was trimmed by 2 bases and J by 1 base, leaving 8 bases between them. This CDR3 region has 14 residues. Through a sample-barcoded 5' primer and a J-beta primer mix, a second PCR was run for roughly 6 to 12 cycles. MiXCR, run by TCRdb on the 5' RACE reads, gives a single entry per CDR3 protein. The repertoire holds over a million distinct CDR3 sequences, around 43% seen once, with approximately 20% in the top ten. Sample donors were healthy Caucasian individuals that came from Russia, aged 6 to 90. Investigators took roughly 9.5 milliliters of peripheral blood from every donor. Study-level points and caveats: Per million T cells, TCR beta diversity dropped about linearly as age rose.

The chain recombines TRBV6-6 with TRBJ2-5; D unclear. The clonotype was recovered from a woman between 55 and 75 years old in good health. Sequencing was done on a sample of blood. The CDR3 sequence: CASSYMARQETQYF. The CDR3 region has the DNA TGTGCCAGCAGTTACATGGCGCGCCAAGAGACCCAGTACTTC.